Shown below are 24 T cell receptor beta chains from a single sample sequenced in a study of T-cell reconstitution after alpha-beta-depleted transplantation in children (dated by TCRdb to the mid-2010s). The study at large found these results: Over subsequent months, a decline in hyperexpanded clone frequencies was noted, and after one year, T-cell counts and TCRbeta diversity were mostly ascribed to newly produced T cells.

Taken with the paper, the label for treatment or condition translates to: allogeneic hematopoietic cell transplantation with graft depleted of TCRalphabeta T cells and CD19 B cells. Library creation used PCR. The data were produced on an Illumina HiSeq 2500. To normalize quantification of the TCRbeta repertoire, the TCR libraries were built with molecular barcoding that relied on unique molecular identifiers. In TCRdb, the public reads were trimmed at Q25 with fastp and aligned with MiXCR, with productive beta chains retained. Rows are unified per CDR3 protein, each entry keeping the most common DNA and genes. In this sample the table shows hundreds of thousands of distinct CDR3 sequences, 7.5% to 9% of which occur a single time. The ten largest clones represent over 7.5% of the sample. Their antigen targets remain unknown. The input for sequencing was peripheral blood, taken 360 days after TCRalphabeta/CD19-depleted stem cell transplant. Receptor source: a female patient younger than 10 who had a stem cell transplant for Fanconi anemia, so the T cells may come from the graft donor.

This clonotype turned up a few times. This chain connects TRBV9 to TRBJ2-1; 13 bases agree with TRBD2. The V and J ends lost 3 bases and 10 bases, in that order; junction bases with no gene match: 4. Germline V gives CDR1 SGDLS, CDR2 YYNGEE. CDR3 size: 14 residues. Here the CDR3 DNA reads TGTGCCAGCAGCGCGGGGACTAGCGGGATAGAGCAGTTCTTC. The encoded protein is CASSAGTSGIEQFF.

This clonotype was seen ten or more times. The CDR3 bases are TGTGCCAGTAGGTGGGCTAGCGGGGCCTACGAGCAGTACTTC. Translation: CASRWASGAYEQYF. V gene TRBV19 combines with J gene TRBJ2-7; 9 bases align to TRBD2. The V gene end was trimmed by 6 bases and the J gene end by 2 bases; junction bases not matched to a gene: 5. Germline V lookup: CDR1 LNHDA, CDR2 SQIVND (reference sequence). CDR3 length equals 14 residues.

V gene TRBV2 combines with J gene TRBJ2-4; D not certain. The V and J ends lost 7 bases and 6 bases respectively, with 13 bases between them. CDR1 and CDR2 from the germline V gene are SNHLY and FYNNEI. The CDR3 has 13 amino acids. The CDR3 spells CASTGWSLNIQYF. The CDR3 region has the DNA TGTGCCAGCACCGGGTGGAGTTTAAACATTCAGTACTTC.

The chain carries TRBV5-1 and TRBJ2-5; 8 positions agree with TRBD2. V lost 6 bases to trimming and J lost 5 bases; unmatched junction nucleotides: 9. There are 14 residues in the CDR3. Germline loops: CDR1 SGHRS, CDR2 YFSETQ. CDR3 DNA sequence: TGCGCCAGCAAGGTCGGGGGGGCCGTGGAGACCCAGTACTTC. Encoded protein: CASKVGGAVETQYF.

This clonotype has ten or more counts. J is TRBJ2-5 and V is TRBV12-3 or TRBV12-4; D call uncertain. With 6 bases removed from V and 4 bases from J, the gap between germline ends came to 9 bases. This CDR3 has 12 amino acids. This CDR3 is CASSRSSETQYF. The CDR3 nucleotides are TGTGCCAGCAGCCGATCCTCAGAGACCCAGTACTTC.

This clonotype was counted between two and nine times. The gene calls are TRBV6-1 and TRBJ2-7, with a tentative D call TRBD2 (5 bases). V was trimmed by 7 bases and J by 4 bases, leaving 17 bases between them. The CDR3 has 14 residues. The V gene's germline CDR1 is MNHNS and CDR2 SASEGT. The CDR3 is CASKKELVGYEQYF. CDR3 nucleotide sequence: TGTGCCAGCAAAAAGGAACTAGTGGGTTACGAGCAGTACTTC.

In this sample, this clonotype turned up a few times. CDR3 loop: CASSLVATGNYGYTF. The CDR3 nucleotides are TGTGCCAGCAGCTTAGTAGCGACGGGTAACTATGGCTACACCTTC. The rearrangement joins TRBV11-2 to TRBJ1-2; the D is unclear. V was clipped by 1 base and J by 1 base, with 10 bases between them. The CDR3 sequence is 15 residues long. Germline values: CDR1 SGHAT, CDR2 FQNNGV.

The chain is built from TRBV7-9 and TRBJ1-1; unclear D gene. CDR3 length equals 13 residues. V lost 4 bases and J 5 bases, leaving 11 bases between the germline ends. CDR1 is SEHNR and CDR2 is FQNEAQ in the germline V gene (reference sequence). CDR3 bases: TGTGCCAGCAGCTCCCAAGAAGGGACTGAAGCTTTCTTT. It yields the protein CASSSQEGTEAFF.

This clonotype showed up many times. The J gene is TRBJ1-6, the V gene TRBV28, with D possibly TRBD1 on 6 matching bases. CDR3 size: 16 residues. The V end lost 6 bases, the J end lost 0 bases, and 12 bases lay between the germline ends. The germline V gene has CDR1 MDHEN and CDR2 SYDVKM. The CDR3 nucleotides read TGTGCCAGCAGCCGAACAGGGAGCTCCTATAATTCACCCCTCCACTTT. Amino acids: CASSRTGSSYNSPLHF. The whole variable domain, remainder taken from reference TRBV28 and TRBJ1-6, is DVKVTQSSRYLVKRTGEKVFLECVQDMDHENMFWYRQDPGLGLRLIYFSYDVKMKEKGDIPEGYSVSREKKERFSLILESASTNQTSMYLCASSRTGSSYNSPLHFGNGTRLTVT.

In its sample, this clonotype was seen many times. V usage is TRBV11-2 and J usage is TRBJ2-6; D perhaps matches TRBD1 (5 bases). Trimming cost V 3 bases and J 2 bases, with 11 bases left between them. Germline-derived CDR1 and CDR2 are SGHAT and FQNNGV. The CDR3 is made up of 16 amino acids. The DNA for the CDR3 is TGTGCCAGCAGCTTCCTAAGCAGGGCTGGGGCCAACGTCCTGACTTTC. Translation: CASSFLSRAGANVLTF.

V is TRBV11-3 and J is TRBJ2-3, with no clear D. Germline V gene data show CDR1 as SGHNT and CDR2 as YENEEA. The CDR3 is 14 amino acids. The V gene lost 5 bases and the J gene lost 2 bases, with 11 bases spanning the gap. CDR3 in amino acids: CASSQGKNTDTQYF. For the CDR3, the DNA is TGTGCCAGCAGCCAAGGGAAGAACACAGATACGCAGTATTTT.

This clonotype was seen at least ten times. V gene TRBV7-9 combines with J gene TRBJ2-1, with 8 bases matching TRBD2. Trimming cost V 5 bases and J 9 bases; bases outside gene matches: 12. Germline V gene data show CDR1 as SEHNR and CDR2 as FQNEAQ (reference sequence). The CDR3 length is 15 residues. The CDR3 region is CASSIGGSGMGEQFF. CDR3 DNA: TGTGCCAGCAGCATAGGAGGTAGCGGGATGGGTGAGCAGTTCTTC.

The chain uses TRBV11-1 and TRBJ2-1, with D perhaps TRBD2 (5 bases). Trimming took off 0 bases at V and 0 bases at J, with 6 bases between the two ends. The CDR3 runs to 15 residues. The germline gives CDR1 SGHAT, CDR2 FQDESV (reference sequence). The CDR3 sequence: CASSLATSSYNEQFF. The CDR3 coding sequence is TGTGCCAGCAGCTTAGCTACTAGCTCCTACAATGAGCAGTTCTTC.

This clonotype was detected only a few times. V and J are TRBV7-2 and TRBJ2-1, with TRBD2 identical over 11 bases. From germline, CDR1 is SGHTA and CDR2 FQGNSA. J was trimmed by 4 bases and V by 8 bases; bases with no gene match: 4. This CDR3 region has 14 residues. CDR3 amino acids: CASGASGRYNEQFF. DNA of the CDR3: TGTGCCAGCGGGGCTAGCGGGAGGTACAATGAGCAGTTCTTC.

This clonotype was picked up many times. The chain combines TRBV28 with TRBJ1-2; D is ambiguous. Per germline, CDR1 MDHEN and CDR2 SYDVKM. The CDR3 loop spans 15 amino acids. The V and J ends lost 4 bases and 0 bases respectively, with 12 bases between them. This CDR3 is CASSSLTEANYGYTF. The CDR3 bases are TGTGCCAGCAGTTCCCTCACGGAAGCTAACTATGGCTACACCTTC.

Ten or more counts support this clonotype. This chain joins TRBV20-1 and TRBJ2-1; D possibly corresponds to TRBD2 (6 bases). This CDR3 contains 15 residues. Germline V gene lookup returns CDR1 DFQATT and CDR2 SNEGSKA (reference sequence). The V end was cut by 0 bases, the J end by 3 bases, with 12 bases between. CDR3 sequence reads: CSAREFIGGYNEQFF. For the CDR3, the DNA is TGCAGTGCTAGAGAATTTATCGGGGGCTACAATGAGCAGTTCTTC.

Points on this clonotype: A much more abundant neighbour one base away suggests this may be a read error. V and J are TRBV5-1 and TRBJ1-5; a weak D match, TRBD1 (5 bases). The CDR3 totals 13 residues. Trimming pared 4 bases from V and 5 bases from J, leaving 10 bases between. The germline V gene encodes CDR1 SGHRS and CDR2 YFSETQ. This chain's CDR3 is CASSLSRDQPQHF. The DNA for the CDR3 is TGCGCCAGCAGCCTGAGCAGGGATCAGCCCCAGCATTTT.

There are a few counts of this clonotype. The rearrangement joins TRBV20-1 to TRBJ1-5; D is unresolved. V lost 4 bases and J 4 bases, leaving 14 bases between the germline ends. The CDR3 has 14 amino acids. Looked up from germline, CDR1 is DFQATT and CDR2 is SNEGSKA (reference sequence). CDR3 DNA: TGCAGTGCTAAGAGCTTAAGGGTAAATCAGCCCCAGCATTTT. Amino acids: CSAKSLRVNQPQHF.

This clonotype was seen repeatedly, ten times or more. J is TRBJ2-2 and V is TRBV3-1, with D perhaps matching TRBD2 (6 bases). Trimming removed 1 base at V and 0 bases at J, with 18 bases between. CDR1 is LGHDT, CDR2 YNNKEL, per germline (reference sequence). The CDR3 covers 19 residues. In nucleotides, the CDR3 is TGTGCCAGCAGCCAAGTTGTCGGAAGGGAGGAATCGAACACCGGGGAGCTGTTTTTT. This gives the protein CASSQVVGREESNTGELFF.

This clonotype was detected ten times or more. The chain carries TRBV20-1 and TRBJ2-3, with 7 bases lining up with TRBD2. CDR1 is DFQATT and CDR2 is SNEGSKA in the germline V gene (reference sequence). This CDR3 spans 14 amino acids. With V trimmed by 6 bases and J by 2 bases, 8 bases remained unmatched. CDR3 loop: CSAPGGWFTDTQYF. For the CDR3, the DNA is TGCAGTGCCCCGGGAGGCTGGTTCACAGATACGCAGTATTTT.

This rearrangement joins TRBV5-1 to TRBJ2-7, with TRBD2 matching over 8 bases. Trimming took 4 bases from V and 5 from J; bases not matched to a gene: 11. The CDR3 runs 15 residues. CDR1 is SGHRS, CDR2 YFSETQ, per germline. The CDR3 reads CASSRPGTRVNEQYV. CDR3 coding DNA: TGCGCCAGCAGCAGACCCGGGACTAGAGTCAACGAGCAGTACGTC.

The V gene is TRBV3-1, the J gene TRBJ2-6; 8 bases align to TRBD1. The V segment lost 3 bases and the J segment 5 bases; nucleotides outside the gene matches: 6. This CDR3 has 16 residues. Germline V lookup: CDR1 LGHDT, CDR2 YNNKEL (reference sequence). The CDR3, as DNA: TGTGCCAGCAGCCACCCTGGACAGGGCCGGGCCAACGTCCTGACTTTC. Amino acid sequence: CASSHPGQGRANVLTF.

This clonotype has a count of ten or more. V gene TRBV2 combines with J gene TRBJ2-3; tentative D call: TRBD1 (6 bases). Trimming removed 5 bases at V and 2 bases at J, with 17 bases between. This CDR3 has 16 residues. Germline CDR1 is SNHLY and CDR2 is FYNNEI. CDR3 bases: TGTGCCAGCAGTTCAAATCGACAGGCGATCACAGATACGCAGTATTTT. The encoded protein is CASSSNRQAITDTQYF.

This clonotype was picked up many times. V usage is TRBV20-1 and J usage is TRBJ2-1; weak D call: TRBD2 (6 bases). Germline V gene data show CDR1 as DFQATT and CDR2 as SNEGSKA (reference sequence). There are 15 residues in the CDR3. Trimming pared 4 bases from V and 1 base from J, leaving 14 bases between. CDR3 bases: TGCAGTGCTACGGGGGACGGGGGTTCCTACAATGAGCAGTTCTTC. It codes for CSATGDGGSYNEQFF.